This T cell receptor (beta chain) was identified in a study of blood T cell repertoires in COVID-19. As for the study in general: Material from acute and convalescent COVID-19 was sourced from the United States, Italy and Spain. The analysed material was cDNA or gDNA that came from T cells, B-cell-depleted T cells, or PBMCs.

Authors' processing steps: Amplified reference gene primers provided the basis for estimating nucleated cell counts. Assay: immunoSEQ multiplex PCR; the TCRdb copy retains only in-frame clones and omits some. That table furnishes V, J and clone size, whereas the DNA furnished D and trimming. Among approximately 35,000 clones listed, 75% to 90% were seen once. In germline, CDR1 is LNHNV, CDR2 YYDKDF (reference sequence). The trim removed 2 bases at V and 0 bases at J, leaving 5 bases unmatched. The CDR3 is made up of 16 amino acids. The sequenced sample consisted of peripheral blood. V gene TRBV15 combines with J gene TRBJ2-3; 7 bases align to TRBD1. This receptor was identified in a man between 60 and 75 years old with active COVID-19. The CDR3 DNA follows: TGTGCCACCAGCAGAACCGGGACAGCTAGCACAGATACGCAGTATTTT. Residues: CATSRTGTASTDTQYF.